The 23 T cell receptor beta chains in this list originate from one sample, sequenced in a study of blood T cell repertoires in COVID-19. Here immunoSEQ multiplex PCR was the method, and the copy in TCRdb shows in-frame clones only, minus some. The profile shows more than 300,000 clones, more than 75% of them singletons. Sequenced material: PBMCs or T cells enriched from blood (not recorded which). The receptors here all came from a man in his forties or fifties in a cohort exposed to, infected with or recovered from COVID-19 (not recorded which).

CDR3 sequence (DNA): TGTGCCAGCAGGGTTCTAGTGGGCGGGGAGCTGTTTTTT. This codes for CASRVLVGGELFF. V gene TRBV27 combines with J gene TRBJ2-2; D is unclear. The germline V gene has CDR1 MNHEY and CDR2 SMNVEV (reference sequence). V lost 6 bases and J lost 7, with 12 bases in between. The CDR3 loop spans 13 amino acids.

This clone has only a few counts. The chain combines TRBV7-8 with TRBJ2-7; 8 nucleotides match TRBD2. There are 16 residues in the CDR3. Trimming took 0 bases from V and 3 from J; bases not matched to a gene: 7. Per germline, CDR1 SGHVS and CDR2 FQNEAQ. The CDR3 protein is CASSLAPGGVGYEQYF. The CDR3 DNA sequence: TGTGCCAGCAGCTTAGCCCCCGGGGGGGTAGGCTACGAGCAGTACTTC.

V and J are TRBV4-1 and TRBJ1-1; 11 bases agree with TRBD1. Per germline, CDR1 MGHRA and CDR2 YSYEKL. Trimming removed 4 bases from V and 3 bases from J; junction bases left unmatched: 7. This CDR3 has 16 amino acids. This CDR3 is CASSPRTGGAYTEAFF. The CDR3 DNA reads TGCGCCAGCAGCCCTCGGACAGGGGGCGCGTACACTGAAGCTTTCTTT.

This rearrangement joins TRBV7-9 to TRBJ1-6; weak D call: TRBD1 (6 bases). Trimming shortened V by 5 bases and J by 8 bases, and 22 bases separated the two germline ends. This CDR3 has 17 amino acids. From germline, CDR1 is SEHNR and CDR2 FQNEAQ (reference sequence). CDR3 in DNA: TGTGCCAGCAGCCAGATGCGTCTTGGCAGGGGTGATTCACCCCTCCACTTT. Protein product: CASSQMRLGRGDSPLHF.

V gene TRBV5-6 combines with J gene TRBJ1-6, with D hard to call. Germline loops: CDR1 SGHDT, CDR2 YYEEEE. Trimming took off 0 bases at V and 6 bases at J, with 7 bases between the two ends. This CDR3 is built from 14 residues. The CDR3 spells CASSLAQANSPLHF. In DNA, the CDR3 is TGTGCCAGCAGCTTGGCCCAGGCTAATTCACCCCTCCACTTT.

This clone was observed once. The CDR3 loop reads CASSIQITSGDYEQYF. In DNA form, the CDR3 reads TGTGCCAGCAGCATACAGATAACTAGCGGTGACTACGAGCAGTACTTC. The V gene is TRBV7-2, the J gene TRBJ2-7, with 8 nucleotides matching TRBD2. Germline V gene data show CDR1 as SGHTA and CDR2 as FQGNSA. This CDR3 has 16 amino acids. J gave up 3 bases and V 5 bases, and 12 bases lay outside the gene matches.

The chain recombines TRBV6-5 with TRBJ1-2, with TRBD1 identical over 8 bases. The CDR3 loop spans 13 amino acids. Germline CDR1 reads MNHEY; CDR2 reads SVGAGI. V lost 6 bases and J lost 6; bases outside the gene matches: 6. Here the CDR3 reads CASRYRGKDGYTF. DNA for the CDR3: TGTGCCAGCAGGTACAGGGGGAAGGATGGCTACACCTTC.

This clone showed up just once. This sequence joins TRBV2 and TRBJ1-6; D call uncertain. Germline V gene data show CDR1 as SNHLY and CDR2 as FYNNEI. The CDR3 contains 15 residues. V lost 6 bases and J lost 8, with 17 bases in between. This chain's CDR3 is CASSKSPNSDSPLHF. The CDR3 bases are TGTGCCAGCAGCAAAAGTCCGAACAGTGATTCACCCCTCCACTTT.

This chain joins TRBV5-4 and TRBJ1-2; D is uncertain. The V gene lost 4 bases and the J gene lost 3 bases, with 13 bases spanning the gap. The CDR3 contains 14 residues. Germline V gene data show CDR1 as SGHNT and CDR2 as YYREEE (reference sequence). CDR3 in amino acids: CASSAVTRDYGYTF. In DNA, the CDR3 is TGTGCCAGCAGCGCGGTGACTAGGGACTATGGCTACACCTTC.

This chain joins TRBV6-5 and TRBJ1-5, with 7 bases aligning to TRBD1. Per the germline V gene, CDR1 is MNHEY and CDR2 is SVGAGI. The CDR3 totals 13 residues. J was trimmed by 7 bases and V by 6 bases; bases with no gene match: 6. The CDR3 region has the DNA TGTGCCAGCAGGAGGACAGGACAACAGCCCCAGCATTTT. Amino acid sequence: CASRRTGQQPQHF.

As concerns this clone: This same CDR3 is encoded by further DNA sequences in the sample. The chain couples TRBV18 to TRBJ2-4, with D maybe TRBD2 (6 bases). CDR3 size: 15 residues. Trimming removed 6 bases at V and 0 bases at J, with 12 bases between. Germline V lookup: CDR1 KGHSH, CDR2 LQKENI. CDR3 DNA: TGTGCCAGCTCCCATGGAGGGTTAGCCAAAAACATTCAGTACTTC. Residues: CASSHGGLAKNIQYF.

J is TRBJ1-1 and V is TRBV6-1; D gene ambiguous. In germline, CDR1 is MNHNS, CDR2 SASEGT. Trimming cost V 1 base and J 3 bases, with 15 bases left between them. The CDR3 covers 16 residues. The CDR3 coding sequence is TGTGCCAGCAGTGAAGAGATAATACAGAGCCACACTGAAGCTTTCTTT. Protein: CASSEEIIQSHTEAFF.

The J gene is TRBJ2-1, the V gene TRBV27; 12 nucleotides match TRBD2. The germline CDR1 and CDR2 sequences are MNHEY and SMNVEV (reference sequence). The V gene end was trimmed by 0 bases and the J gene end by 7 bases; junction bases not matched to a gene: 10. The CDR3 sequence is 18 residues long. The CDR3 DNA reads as TGTGCCAGCAGTTTATCGCTAGCGGGAGGGCCAAGGAAGAATGAGCAGTTCTTC. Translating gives CASSLSLAGGPRKNEQFF.

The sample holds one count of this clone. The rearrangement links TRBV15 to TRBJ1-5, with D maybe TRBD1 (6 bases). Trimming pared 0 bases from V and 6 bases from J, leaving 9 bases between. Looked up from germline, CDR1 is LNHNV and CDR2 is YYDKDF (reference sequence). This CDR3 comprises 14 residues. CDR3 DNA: TGTGCCACCAGCAGAGATATGGGGGCTCAGCCCCAGCATTTT. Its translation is CATSRDMGAQPQHF.

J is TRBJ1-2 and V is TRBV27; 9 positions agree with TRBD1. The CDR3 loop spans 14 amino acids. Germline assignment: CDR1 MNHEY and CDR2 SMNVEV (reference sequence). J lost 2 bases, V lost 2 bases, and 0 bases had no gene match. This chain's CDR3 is CASSLGTGNYGYTF. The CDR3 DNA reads TGTGCCAGCAGTTTAGGGACAGGGAACTATGGCTACACCTTC.

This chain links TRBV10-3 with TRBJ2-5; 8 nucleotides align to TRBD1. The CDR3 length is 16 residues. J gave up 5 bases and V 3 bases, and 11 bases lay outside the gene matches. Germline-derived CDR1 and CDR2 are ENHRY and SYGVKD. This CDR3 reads CAISDNRGAAQETQYF. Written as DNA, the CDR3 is TGTGCCATCAGTGATAACAGGGGGGCGGCGCAGGAGACCCAGTACTTC.

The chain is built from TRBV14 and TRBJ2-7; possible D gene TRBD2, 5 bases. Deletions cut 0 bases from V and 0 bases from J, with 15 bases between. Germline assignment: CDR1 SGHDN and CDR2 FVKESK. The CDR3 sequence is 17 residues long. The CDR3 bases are TGTGCCAGCAGCCAAGATTTTGGCGGGCGCAGCTCCTACGAGCAGTACTTC. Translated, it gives CASSQDFGGRSSYEQYF.

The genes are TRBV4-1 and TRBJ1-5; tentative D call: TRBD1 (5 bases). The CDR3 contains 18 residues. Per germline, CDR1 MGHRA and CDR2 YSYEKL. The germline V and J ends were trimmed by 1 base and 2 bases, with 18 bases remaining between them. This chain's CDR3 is CASSQVVRVRGGNQPQHF. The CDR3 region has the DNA TGCGCCAGCAGCCAAGTTGTCAGGGTCCGAGGAGGCAATCAGCCCCAGCATTTT.

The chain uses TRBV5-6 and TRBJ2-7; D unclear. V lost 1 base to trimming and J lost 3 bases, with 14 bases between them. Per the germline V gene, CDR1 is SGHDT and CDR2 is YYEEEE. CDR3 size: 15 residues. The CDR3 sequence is CASSLTANSYYEQYF. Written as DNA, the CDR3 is TGTGCCAGCAGCTTGACAGCCAACAGTTACTACGAGCAGTACTTC.

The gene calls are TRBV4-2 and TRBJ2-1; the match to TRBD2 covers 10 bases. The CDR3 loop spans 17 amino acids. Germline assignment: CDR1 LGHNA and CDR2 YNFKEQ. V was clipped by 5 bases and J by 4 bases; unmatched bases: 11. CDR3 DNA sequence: TGTGCCAGCAGCATACTTGGAACTAGCGGGGTTTACAATGAGCAGTTCTTC. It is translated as CASSILGTSGVYNEQFF.

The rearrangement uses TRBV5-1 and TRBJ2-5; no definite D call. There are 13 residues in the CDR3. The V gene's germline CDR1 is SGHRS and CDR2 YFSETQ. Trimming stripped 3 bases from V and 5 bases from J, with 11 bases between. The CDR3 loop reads CASSSSFGETQYF. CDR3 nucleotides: TGCGCCAGCAGCTCGTCGTTCGGTGAGACCCAGTACTTC. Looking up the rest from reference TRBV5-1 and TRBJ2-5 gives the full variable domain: KAGVTQTPRYLIKTRGQQVTLSCSPISGHRSVSWYQQTPGQGLQFLFEYFSETQRNKGNFPGRFSGRQFSNSRSEMNVSTLELGDSALYLCASSSSFGETQYFGPGTRLLVL.

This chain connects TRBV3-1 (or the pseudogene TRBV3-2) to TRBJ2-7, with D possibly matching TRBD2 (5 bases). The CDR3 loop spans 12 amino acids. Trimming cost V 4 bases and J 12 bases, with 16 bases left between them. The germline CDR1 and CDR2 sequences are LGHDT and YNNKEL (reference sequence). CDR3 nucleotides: TGTGCCAGCAGCCTCCCTGCCAGCGGCTTGTACTTC. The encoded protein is CASSLPASGLYF.

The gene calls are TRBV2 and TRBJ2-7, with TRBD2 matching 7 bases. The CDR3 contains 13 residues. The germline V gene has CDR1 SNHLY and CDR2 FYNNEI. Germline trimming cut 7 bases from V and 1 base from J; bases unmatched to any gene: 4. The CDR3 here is CASKASGSYEQYF. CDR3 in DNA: TGTGCCAGCAAGGCTAGCGGATCCTACGAGCAGTACTTC.